The 8 T cell receptor beta chains given below trace back to one sample, sequenced in a study of shared clonotypes between healthy human individuals (dated by TCRdb to the early 2020s). The library was made by the immunoSEQ multiplex PCR assay. In TCRdb, the immuneACCESS table is reduced to in-frame sequences with V and J assigned. These tables do not hold every clone; where another copy was compared, an unresolved V gene accounts for under half, and the others remain unexplained. Counted in this sample were about 2.5 million clones; just under 95% of them appeared once. The ten largest clonotypes hold approximately 0.39% of the sample. Sequencing used naive CD4+ T cells from PBMCs. The cell subset or site label corresponds to: CD45RA+ positively selected. The receptors originated from a man in his late teens or twenties in good health. Some clones in this sample may be carry-over from other donors' samples.

This chain uses TRBV27 with TRBJ2-1; a weak D match, TRBD2 (7 bases). The CDR3 loop spans 13 amino acids. From germline, CDR1 is MNHEY and CDR2 SMNVEV (reference sequence). With 3 bases removed from V and 10 bases from J, the gap between germline ends came to 13 bases. CDR3 coding DNA: TGTGCCAGCAGTTTGTCGGGGGGCCTAGAGCAGTTCTTC. Encoded protein: CASSLSGGLEQFF.

The chain links TRBV7-9 to TRBJ2-6; D gene uncertain. The CDR3 runs to 16 residues. Trimming took off 2 bases at V and 2 bases at J, with 10 bases between the two ends. Germline values: CDR1 SEHNR, CDR2 FQNEAQ (reference sequence). The CDR3 loop reads CASSLHSLTGANVLTF. The CDR3 DNA sequence: TGTGCCAGCAGCTTACACAGCCTCACTGGGGCCAACGTCCTGACTTTC.

The chain joins TRBV7-3 to TRBJ2-2, with D unclear. The CDR3 extends over 15 amino acids. Germline-derived CDR1 and CDR2 are SGHTA and FQGTGA. Trimming cost V 5 bases and J 4 bases, with 14 bases left between them. The CDR3 DNA follows: TGTGCCAGCAGCATTTTGGACGGGTCCACCGGGGAGCTGTTTTTT. The encoded protein is CASSILDGSTGELFF.

This chain connects TRBV28 to TRBJ1-2; D is unclear. This CDR3 comprises 13 residues. The germline V gene has CDR1 MDHEN and CDR2 SYDVKM. Trimming removed 6 bases at V and 7 bases at J, with 15 bases between. The CDR3 nucleotides are TGTGCCAGCAGAACCCCTTCCGTAATTGGCTACACCTTC. Encoded protein: CASRTPSVIGYTF.

The gene calls are TRBV11-3 and TRBJ2-1; D is perhaps TRBD1 or TRBD2 (5 bases each). CDR1 is SGHNT and CDR2 is YENEEA in the germline V gene. The V and J ends lost 5 bases and 10 bases respectively, with 15 bases between them. The CDR3 has 13 amino acids. The CDR3 nucleotides are TGTGCCAGCAGCCGAGTCGGTCGGGGCGAGCAGTTCTTC. Translated, it gives CASSRVGRGEQFF.

The rearrangement uses TRBV11-2 and TRBJ2-7; D not resolved. With 5 bases removed from V and 1 base from J, the gap between germline ends came to 15 bases. The length of the CDR3 is 15 residues. The V gene's germline CDR1 is SGHAT and CDR2 FQNNGV. The CDR3 sequence is CASSQTRTKSYEQYF. Written as DNA, the CDR3 is TGTGCCAGCAGCCAGACGCGGACCAAATCCTACGAGCAGTACTTC.

The chain uses TRBV28 and TRBJ2-7; 10 positions agree with TRBD2. Germline V gene data show CDR1 as MDHEN and CDR2 as SYDVKM. This CDR3 is 15 amino acids long. Germline trimming cut 8 bases from V and 6 bases from J; bases unmatched to any gene: 13. In DNA, the CDR3 is TGTGCCAGCTGTTCCTCCGGGACTAGCGTAGGCGAGCAGTACTTC. It encodes CASCSSGTSVGEQYF.

V usage is TRBV28 and J usage is TRBJ1-5; D might be TRBD1 (6 bases). CDR1 and CDR2 from the germline V gene are MDHEN and SYDVKM. The CDR3 sequence is 18 residues long. Trimming stripped 3 bases from V and 4 bases from J, with 22 bases between. This CDR3 is CASSLVGLKGGLNQPQHF. For the CDR3, the DNA is TGTGCCAGCAGTTTGGTTGGCCTCAAAGGGGGATTGAATCAGCCCCAGCATTTT.